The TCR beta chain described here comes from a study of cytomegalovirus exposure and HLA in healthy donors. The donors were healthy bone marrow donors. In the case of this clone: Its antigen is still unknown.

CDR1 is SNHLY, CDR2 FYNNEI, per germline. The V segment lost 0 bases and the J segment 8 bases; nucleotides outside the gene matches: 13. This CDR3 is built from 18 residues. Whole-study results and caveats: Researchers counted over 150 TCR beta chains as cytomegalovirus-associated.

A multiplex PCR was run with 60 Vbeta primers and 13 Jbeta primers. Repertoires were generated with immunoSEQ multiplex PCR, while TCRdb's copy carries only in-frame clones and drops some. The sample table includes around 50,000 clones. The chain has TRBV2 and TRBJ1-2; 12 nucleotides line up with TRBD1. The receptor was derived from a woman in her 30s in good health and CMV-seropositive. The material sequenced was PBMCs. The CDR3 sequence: CASSEARGTGGLSGGYTF. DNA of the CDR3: TGTGCCAGCAGTGAAGCGCGAGGGACAGGGGGCTTGTCGGGAGGCTACACCTTC.